The present entry profiles one T cell receptor (beta chain) with its context. What it recognizes is unknown. This record comes from a study of cytomegalovirus exposure and HLA in healthy donors. The PCR ran on 60 Vbeta and 13 Jbeta primers. Data came from immunoSEQ multiplex PCR; TCRdb stores just in-frame clones and leaves some out. The sample yields 110,000 to 150,000 clones, around 80% seen once. General observations from the study: In an earlier analysis, in approximately 630 donors, most V segments appeared productive either ~87% or ~30% of the time.

The donors comprised healthy bone marrow donors. V lost 7 bases and J lost 3, with 16 bases in between. In germline, CDR1 is LNHDA, CDR2 SQIVND (reference sequence). This CDR3 has 15 residues. V usage is TRBV19 and J usage is TRBJ1-5; D might be TRBD1 (5 bases). Material: PBMCs. The receptor's source is a man aged 40-49 years in good health and CMV-seronegative. The DNA of the CDR3 is TGTGCCAGTATTCCTGCGGGGCTGCTCAATCAGCCCCAGCATTTT. Translation gives CASIPAGLLNQPQHF.